This TCR beta chain was captured in a study of blood T cell repertoires in COVID-19. About the study: COVID-19 samples collected from the United States, Italy and Spain covered acute and convalescent phases. T cells, B-cell-depleted T cells, or PBMCs supplied cDNA or gDNA.

Sequenced by immunoSEQ multiplex PCR; TCRdb stores in-frame clones only, minus some. Of 90,000 to 130,000 clones listed, 65% to 90% are singletons. The V end was cut by 6 bases, the J end by 2 bases, with 9 bases between. This CDR3 contains 13 residues. The genes are TRBV12-3 or TRBV12-4 and TRBJ2-3; D not certain. The clonotype was recovered from a woman in her fifties or sixties with acute or convalescent COVID-19. Specimen: peripheral blood. The CDR3 DNA reads as TGTGCCAGCAGCCCGAGCTCCACAGATACGCAGTATTTT. Amino acids: CASSPSSTDTQYF.